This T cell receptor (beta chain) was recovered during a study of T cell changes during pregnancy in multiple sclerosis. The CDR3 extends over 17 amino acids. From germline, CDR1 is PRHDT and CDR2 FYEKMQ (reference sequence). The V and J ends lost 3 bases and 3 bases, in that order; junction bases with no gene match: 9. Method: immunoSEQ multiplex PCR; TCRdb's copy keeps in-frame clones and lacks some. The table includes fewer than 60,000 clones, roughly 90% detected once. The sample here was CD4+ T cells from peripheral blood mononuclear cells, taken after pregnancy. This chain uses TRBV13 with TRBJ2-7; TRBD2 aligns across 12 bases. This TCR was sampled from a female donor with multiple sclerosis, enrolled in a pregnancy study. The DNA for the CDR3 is TGTGCCAGCAGCTTTGGCCCACTAGCGGGGGGCTTCTACGAGCAGTACTTC. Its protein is CASSFGPLAGGFYEQYF.